This T cell receptor beta chain was retrieved from a study of vaccination and CD4 T cells after COVID-19 (dated by TCRdb to between 2021 and 2024). Background for the entire study: In the convalescent cohort there were six males and four females, among whom were two Hispanic individuals, seven Caucasians, two Asians and one multiracial person. Each participant got two doses of either the Pfizer-BioNTech BNT162b2 vaccine (n=8) or the Moderna mRNA-1273 vaccine (n=2). Control cultures used a CEFX viral epitope pool as positive control, an HIV-1 Nef peptide pool as negative control, or no peptide. The spike-specific CD4+ TCR repertoire was compared before and after mRNA vaccination in around ten COVID-19 convalescent patients and several infection-naive healthy vaccine recipients. Post-vaccine blood samples were collected a median of approximately 68 days after the second vaccine dose, ranging from roughly 13 to 241 days. Post-COVID blood samples from convalescent patients were collected a median of approximately 93 days after diagnosis, with a range of roughly 35 to 161 days. For stimulating the cultures, overlapping spike peptide pools were used, derived from SARS-CoV-2 as well as from the common cold coronaviruses HCoV-NL63, HCoV-OC43 and HCoV-229E. What the study reported, not specific to this receptor: The median number of SARS-CoV-2-reactive clonotypes rose from 20 to 25 after infection to approximately 41 after vaccination, but the change was not significant. In convalescent patients, a median about 84% of post-vaccine SARS-CoV-2-reactive clones were detected only after vaccination, and vaccine-specific priming was suggested by this finding. Of the vaccine-specific clones in convalescent patients, 304 of 307, or nearly all, reacted only to SARS-CoV-2 spike and did not cross-react with common cold coronaviruses. The study included relatively few convalescent patients and did not analyze early timepoints after natural infection.

The receptor library was made with PCR. At the Johns Hopkins FTIC core, DNA from the cultured CD4+ T cells underwent TCR sequencing with the Oncomine TCR Beta short-read assay. Genomic DNA was extracted from the cultured CD4+ T cells with the QIAamp micro DNA kit. Oncomine TCR Beta libraries from cultured CD4+ T cells were pooled with unique dual indexes and sequenced on an Illumina iSeq 100. From the authors' description of their analysis: Non-productive sequences were removed, and CDR3s that did not start with C, did not end with F or W, or were shorter than 7 amino acids were discarded. Antigen-specific clonotypes were identified with the MANAFEST web application by comparing peptide-stimulated wells with reference and other culture wells. An FDR below 0.05, an odds ratio above 5, and a productive frequency above 0.1% in at least two of three replicate wells were required for clones to be considered positive. A clonotype counted as cross-reactive if it showed significant expansion both in the SARS-CoV-2 spike wells and in at least one common cold coronavirus spike condition. Using R version 3.6.1, CDR3 homology was evaluated through Levenshtein distances (stringdist) along with unrooted phylogenetic trees (ape). TCRdb took the public reads, trimmed them with fastp at Q25, ran MiXCR for clone calling and kept in-frame beta chains. For every CDR3 protein sequence, its rows merge into one entry that carries the most common genes and DNA. These V and J calls are TCRdb output, not the study's own analysis. The sample table contains 25,000 to 30,000 distinct CDR3 sequences; only one count was recorded for about 60% of them. The ten largest clones add up to around a sixth of the sample.

Per the publication, the treatment or condition label means: 10-day PBMC culture with coronavirus spike peptide pools or control peptides (ViraFEST assay). The ViraFEST assay, used in the study, expanded antigen-specific T cells with peptide pools and then identified the expanded clonotypes through TCR sequencing. Negative nucleocapsid antibody tests before and after vaccination confirmed that the healthy vaccine recipients had no prior SARS-CoV-2 infection. Each well held some 2 million PBMCs cultured with roughly 10 ug/ml peptide pools in IMDM containing around 4.5% human AB serum and 10 IU/ml IL-2. Half of the culture medium was replaced with fresh IL-2-containing medium on days 3 and 7. After about 11 days of culture, CD4+ T cells were isolated by negative selection using the EasySep CD4+ T cell isolation kit. Ficoll-Paque Plus gradient centrifugation was used to isolate PBMCs from whole blood, and the isolated PBMCs were then either used fresh or cryopreserved at -140C. In general, triplicate wells were set up for every culture condition.

Inclusive of the bounding cysteine and phenylalanine, the CDR3 is 16 residues long. Kept here is only the CDR3 DNA, which spans 48 bases and is read in frame from base 1. Based on the germline V gene (reference sequence), the CDR1 and CDR2 sequences are SEHNR and FQNEAQ. V lost 2 bases and J lost 0 bases; the stretch between them is 10 bases long. In the case of this clonotype: What antigen it recognizes has not been identified. Base qualities are not provided; no much larger clone lies one nucleotide away.

The material was CD4+ T cells from blood, cultured in vitro, obtained after SARS-CoV-2 vaccination. The chain is assembled from TRBV7-9 and TRBJ1-4; TRBD1 is a weak D gene call, 6 bases matching. The TCR originated in a human donor who received a COVID-19 vaccine. The CDR3 reads as follows: CASSLLGASTNEKLFF. The bases read TGTGCCAGCAGCTTACTGGGGGCATCAACTAATGAAAAACTGTTTTTT.